The 20 T cell receptor beta chains in this list originate from one sample, sequenced in a study of T-cell reconstitution after alpha-beta-depleted transplantation in children. Researchers prepared the TCRbeta library using unique molecular identifiers, the study reports. Via MiXCR, TCRdb re-called the PCR reads, giving one row per CDR3 protein. Of approximately 500,000 distinct CDR3 sequences in the sample, roughly a tenth were seen once. This specimen consisted of PBMCs, obtained before TCRalphabeta/CD19-depleted stem cell transplant. The source of these receptors is a child aged 2 to 10 with inherited bone marrow failure, due to receive a stem cell transplant.

This clonotype appeared many times. The gene calls are TRBV20-1 and TRBJ2-5; 14 bases align to TRBD2. V shed 2 bases and J 4 bases; nucleotides not matched to a gene: 3. Germline values: CDR1 DFQATT, CDR2 SNEGSKA (reference sequence). CDR3 size: 15 residues. CDR3 protein: CSARTGLAGGETQYF. In DNA, the CDR3 is TGCAGTGCTAGAACCGGACTAGCGGGAGGAGAGACCCAGTACTTC.

This clonotype was seen more than once but under ten times. The chain recombines TRBV4-3 with TRBJ1-2, with D possibly being TRBD1 (5 bases). Trimming removed 0 bases from V and 4 bases from J, with 15 bases in between. Looked up from germline, CDR1 is LGHNA and CDR2 is YSLEER. The CDR3 covers 16 residues. As DNA, the CDR3 is TGCGCCAGCAGCCAAGATATTGGCAGGGCTCCCTATGGCTACACCTTC. It is translated as CASSQDIGRAPYGYTF.

Remarks on this clonotype: Since a much larger clone is just one base distant, this may be a read error. The V gene is TRBV11-2, the J gene TRBJ1-6, with D perhaps TRBD1 (5 bases). Germline loops: CDR1 SGHAT, CDR2 FQNNGV. This CDR3 contains 14 residues. Trimming took 5 bases from V and 7 from J, leaving 12 bases between them. This CDR3 reads CASSQVRANSPLHF. CDR3 DNA: TGTGCCAGCAGCCAGGTCAGGGCAAATTCACCCCTCCACTTT. Full variable domain (outside the CDR3, taken from reference TRBV11-2 and TRBJ1-6): EAGVAQSPRYKIIEKRQSVAFWCNPISGHATLYWYQQILGQGPKLLIQFQNNGVVDDSQLPKDRFSAERLKGVDSTLKIQPAKLEDSAVYLCASSQVRANSPLHFGNGTRLTVT.

In its sample, this clonotype was seen a few times. The V gene is TRBV29-1, the J gene TRBJ2-7; weak D call: TRBD1 (5 bases). This CDR3 has 11 residues. V was cut by 6 bases and J by 6 bases, with 12 bases left in between. Germline CDR1 reads SQVTM; CDR2 reads ANQGSEA. The CDR3, as DNA: TGCAGCGTAATCAGGGTCGGCGAGCAGTACTTC. This sequence encodes CSVIRVGEQYF.

This clonotype was seen repeatedly, ten times or more. V and J are TRBV2 and TRBJ2-1, with D possibly matching TRBD2 (6 bases). V lost 6 bases and J 4 bases, leaving 19 bases between the germline ends. The germline V gene encodes CDR1 SNHLY and CDR2 FYNNEI. CDR3 length: 16 amino acids. CDR3 amino acids: CASSSRGTRIYNEQFF. DNA for the CDR3: TGTGCCAGCAGCTCCCGGGGGACTCGAATTTACAATGAGCAGTTCTTC.

This clonotype was seen ten or more times. This chain uses TRBV28 with TRBJ1-4; D is undetermined. Germline lookup yields CDR1 MDHEN and CDR2 SYDVKM. V was pared by 8 bases and J by 8 bases, with 27 bases between. This CDR3 comprises 17 residues. The CDR3 reads CASGKAGFSGGIEKLFF. In DNA, the CDR3 is TGTGCCAGCGGGAAAGCGGGTTTTTCAGGCGGGATAGAAAAACTGTTTTTT.

This clonotype has a handful of counts. V gene TRBV5-4 combines with J gene TRBJ2-1; D remains ambiguous. The length of the CDR3 is 18 residues. CDR1 and CDR2 from the germline V gene are SGHNT and YYREEE (reference sequence). V was pared by 3 bases and J by 0 bases, with 19 bases between. The CDR3 bases are TGTGCCAGCAGCTCGCCGGAAGCGTCTGGAACCTCCTACAATGAGCAGTTCTTC. Translating it yields CASSSPEASGTSYNEQFF. The whole variable domain, filled in from reference TRBV5-4 and TRBJ2-1, reads ETGVTQSPTHLIKTRGQQVTLRCSSQSGHNTVSWYQQALGQGPQFIFQYYREEENGRGNFPPRFSGLQFPNYSSELNVNALELDDSALYLCASSSPEASGTSYNEQFFGPGTRLTVL.

Remarks on this clonotype: Being one base from a much bigger clone, this may be a read error. The V call is TRBV6-1, the J call TRBJ2-7, with 9 bases that match TRBD1. With V trimmed by 4 bases and J by 6 bases, 10 bases remained unmatched. This CDR3 is built from 15 residues. Germline loops: CDR1 MNHNS, CDR2 SASEGT. The CDR3 protein is CASSVVQGAVREQYF. CDR3 bases: TGTGCCAGCAGTGTGGTACAGGGGGCAGTCCGCGAGCAGTACTTC.

This clonotype has only a few counts. The chain carries TRBV7-6 and TRBJ2-3; D possibly uses TRBD1 or TRBD2 (5 bases each). V lost 5 bases to trimming and J lost 0 bases, with 15 bases between them. The CDR3 extends over 16 amino acids. In germline, CDR1 is SGHVS, CDR2 FNYEAQ. Here the CDR3 reads CASSGERGRSTDTQYF. CDR3 DNA sequence: TGTGCCAGCAGCGGAGAGAGGGGACGTAGCACAGATACGCAGTATTTT.

V gene TRBV6-5 combines with J gene TRBJ2-6; D gene uncertain. This CDR3 region has 15 residues. CDR1 MNHEY and CDR2 SVGAGI come from the germline V gene. Trimming pared 2 bases from V and 0 bases from J, leaving 5 bases between. For the CDR3, the DNA is TGTGCCAGCAGTTACACCAACTCTGGGGCCAACGTCCTGACTTTC. It translates to CASSYTNSGANVLTF.

This clonotype appeared a few times. The genes are TRBV5-1 and TRBJ2-1, with 8 bases that match TRBD2. Unmatched junction bases numbered 9, after V lost 4 bases and J lost 3 bases. The CDR3 has 16 amino acids. From germline, CDR1 is SGHRS and CDR2 YFSETQ. The CDR3 sequence is CASSLSGVGHYNEQFF. Here the CDR3 DNA reads TGCGCCAGCAGCCTTAGCGGGGTGGGGCACTACAATGAGCAGTTCTTC. The full variable domain, completed using reference TRBV5-1 and TRBJ2-1, is KAGVTQTPRYLIKTRGQQVTLSCSPISGHRSVSWYQQTPGQGLQFLFEYFSETQRNKGNFPGRFSGRQFSNSRSEMNVSTLELGDSALYLCASSLSGVGHYNEQFFGPGTRLTVL.

This clonotype was observed at least ten times. V is TRBV24-1 and J is TRBJ2-3; 16 nucleotides align to TRBD2. Trimming cost V 4 bases and J 4 bases; bases outside gene matches: 13. There are 20 residues in the CDR3. From germline, CDR1 is KGHDR and CDR2 SFDVKD. The CDR3 DNA sequence: TGTGCCACCAGTGACGCCGGGACTAGCGGGAGGGCCGGTGGCCCAGATACGCAGTATTTT. It codes for CATSDAGTSGRAGGPDTQYF.

This clonotype was counted a few times. The chain couples TRBV12-3 or TRBV12-4 to TRBJ1-2, with 7 nucleotides matching TRBD1. The CDR3 is made up of 15 amino acids. The ends lost 6 bases at V and 1 base at J; junction bases unmatched: 8. The DNA of the CDR3 is TGTGCCAGCAGCCGACAGGGCGGAGGTAACTATGGCTACACCTTC. Translating it yields CASSRQGGGNYGYTF.

This clonotype was found many times. The chain carries TRBV28 and TRBJ2-1, with a tentative D call TRBD1 (5 bases). V lost 3 bases to trimming and J lost 2 bases, with 8 bases between them. Germline CDR1 reads MDHEN; CDR2 reads SYDVKM. There are 14 residues in the CDR3. In nucleotides, the CDR3 is TGTGCCAGCAGTTTTGAGACAGCCTACAATGAGCAGTTCTTC. Its protein product is CASSFETAYNEQFF.

This clonotype has a handful of counts. The gene calls are TRBV7-2 and TRBJ2-1; a possible D gene is TRBD2 (6 bases). Per the germline V gene, CDR1 is SGHTA and CDR2 is FQGNSA. The CDR3 totals 16 residues. The V end was cut by 3 bases, the J end by 2 bases, with 14 bases between. CDR3: CASSFQGTGTYNEQFF. CDR3 bases: TGTGCCAGCAGCTTCCAAGGGACTGGGACCTACAATGAGCAGTTCTTC.

This clonotype appeared many times. This chain joins TRBV29-1 and TRBJ2-5; D perhaps matches TRBD1 (6 bases). This CDR3 contains 12 residues. Germline CDR1 reads SQVTM; CDR2 reads ANQGSEA. V lost 6 bases and J 2 bases, leaving 10 bases between the germline ends. CDR3 amino acids: CSVDSSQETQYF. CDR3 sequence (DNA): TGCAGCGTGGACAGTTCTCAAGAGACCCAGTACTTC.

This clonotype has only a few counts. The rearrangement uses TRBV7-2 and TRBJ2-1; 7 nucleotides align to TRBD2. The CDR3 contains 16 residues. Unmatched junction bases numbered 12, after V lost 2 bases and J lost 8 bases. CDR1 and CDR2 from the germline V gene are SGHTA and FQGNSA. Written as DNA, the CDR3 is TGTGCCAGCAGCTTATGGGAGGGGCCTTCGTCACATGAGCAGTTCTTC. Residues: CASSLWEGPSSHEQFF.

In this sample, this clonotype turned up many times. The chain links TRBV5-4 to TRBJ2-4; D unresolved. V lost 2 bases and J lost 0, with 18 bases in between. Germline V CDR1 and CDR2: SGHNT, YYREEE (reference sequence). The CDR3 is 18 amino acids. CDR3 amino acids: CASSLLTRNRLAKNIQYF. The DNA of the CDR3 is TGTGCCAGCAGCTTACTAACGAGGAACAGACTAGCCAAAAACATTCAGTACTTC.

This clonotype showed up many times. This sequence joins TRBV9 and TRBJ2-3, with TRBD2 identical over 11 bases. The CDR3 totals 15 residues. CDR1 is SGDLS, CDR2 YYNGEE, per germline. Trimming at V came to 0 bases and at J to 5 bases, leaving 2 bases not matched to a gene. CDR3 loop: CASSVAGLAGDTQYF. CDR3 bases: TGTGCCAGCAGCGTAGCTGGACTAGCGGGAGATACGCAGTATTTT.

This clonotype came up a few times. V and J are TRBV12-3 or TRBV12-4 and TRBJ2-1; D unresolved. With 10 bases removed from V and 2 bases from J, the gap between germline ends came to 15 bases. This CDR3 is built from 14 residues. The CDR3 DNA reads as TGTGCCACCCGCCAAGGCGGCACCTACAATGAGCAGTTCTTC. This encodes CATRQGGTYNEQFF.